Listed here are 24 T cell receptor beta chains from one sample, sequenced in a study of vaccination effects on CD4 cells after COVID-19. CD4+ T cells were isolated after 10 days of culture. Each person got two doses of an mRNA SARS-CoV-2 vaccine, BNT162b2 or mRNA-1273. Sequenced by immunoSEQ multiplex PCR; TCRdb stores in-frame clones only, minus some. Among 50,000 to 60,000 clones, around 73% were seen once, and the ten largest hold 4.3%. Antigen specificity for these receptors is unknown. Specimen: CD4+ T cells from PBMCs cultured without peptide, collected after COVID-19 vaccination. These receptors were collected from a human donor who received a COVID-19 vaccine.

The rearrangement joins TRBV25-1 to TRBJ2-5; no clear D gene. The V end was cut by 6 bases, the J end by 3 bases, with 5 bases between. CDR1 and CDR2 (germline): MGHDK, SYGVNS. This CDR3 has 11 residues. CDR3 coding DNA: TGTGCCAGCAGGGAGAAAGAGACCCAGTACTTC. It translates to CASREKETQYF.

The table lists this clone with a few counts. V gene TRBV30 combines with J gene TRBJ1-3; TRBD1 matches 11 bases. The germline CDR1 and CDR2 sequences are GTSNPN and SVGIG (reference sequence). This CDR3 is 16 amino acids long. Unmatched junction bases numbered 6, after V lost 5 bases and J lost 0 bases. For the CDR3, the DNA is TGTGCCTGGGGCCCCGGGACAGGGGGCTCTGGAAACACCATATATTTT. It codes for CAWGPGTGGSGNTIYF.

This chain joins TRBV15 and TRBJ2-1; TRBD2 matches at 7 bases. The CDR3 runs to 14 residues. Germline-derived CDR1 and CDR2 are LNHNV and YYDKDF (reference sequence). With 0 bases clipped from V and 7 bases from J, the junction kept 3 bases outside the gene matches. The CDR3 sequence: CATSRETSWNEQFF. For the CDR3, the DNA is TGTGCCACCAGCAGAGAGACTAGCTGGAATGAGCAGTTCTTC.

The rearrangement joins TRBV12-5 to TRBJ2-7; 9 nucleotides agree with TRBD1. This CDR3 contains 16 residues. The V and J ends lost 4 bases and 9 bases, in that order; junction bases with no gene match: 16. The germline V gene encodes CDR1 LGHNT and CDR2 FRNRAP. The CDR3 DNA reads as TGTGCTAGTGGTTCACCTACCGGGACAGGGATATCAGGGCAGTACTTC. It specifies CASGSPTGTGISGQYF.

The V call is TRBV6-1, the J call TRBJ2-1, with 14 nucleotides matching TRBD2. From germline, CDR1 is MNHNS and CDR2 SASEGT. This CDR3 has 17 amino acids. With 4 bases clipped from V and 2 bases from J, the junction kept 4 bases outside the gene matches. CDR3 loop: CASSVQTSGRAYNEQFF. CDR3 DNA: TGTGCCAGCAGTGTACAGACTAGCGGGAGGGCCTACAATGAGCAGTTCTTC.

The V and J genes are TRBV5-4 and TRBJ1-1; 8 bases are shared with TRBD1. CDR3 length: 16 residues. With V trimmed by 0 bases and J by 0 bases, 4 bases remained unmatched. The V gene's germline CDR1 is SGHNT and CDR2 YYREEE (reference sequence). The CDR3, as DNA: TGTGCCAGCAGCTTGGGATGGGACAGGATGAACACTGAAGCTTTCTTT. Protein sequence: CASSLGWDRMNTEAFF. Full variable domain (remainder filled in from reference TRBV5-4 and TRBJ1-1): ETGVTQSPTHLIKTRGQQVTLRCSSQSGHNTVSWYQQALGQGPQFIFQYYREEENGRGNFPPRFSGLQFPNYSSELNVNALELDDSALYLCASSLGWDRMNTEAFFGQGTRLTVV.

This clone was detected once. The CDR3 DNA sequence: TGTGCCAGCAGCCAGACACAGGGGGCTGAAGCTTTCTTT. This gives the protein CASSQTQGAEAFF. V gene TRBV14 combines with J gene TRBJ1-1; 8 positions agree with TRBD1. After removal of 3 bases from V and 6 bases from J, the junction contained 3 bases not matched to a gene. This CDR3 has 13 amino acids. CDR1 and CDR2 (germline): SGHDN, FVKESK. Using reference TRBV14 and TRBJ1-1 for the parts outside the CDR3, the full variable domain is EAGVTQFPSHSVIEKGQTVTLRCDPISGHDNLYWYRRVMGKEIKFLLHFVKESKQDESGMPNNRFLAERTGGTYSTLKVQPAELEDSGVYFCASSQTQGAEAFFGQGTRLTVV.

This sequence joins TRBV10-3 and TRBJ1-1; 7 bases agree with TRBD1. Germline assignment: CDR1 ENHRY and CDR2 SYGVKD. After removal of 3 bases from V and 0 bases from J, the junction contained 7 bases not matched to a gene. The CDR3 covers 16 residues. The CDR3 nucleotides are TGTGCCATCAGTGATGCACCGACAGGGTTGAACACTGAAGCTTTCTTT. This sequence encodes CAISDAPTGLNTEAFF.

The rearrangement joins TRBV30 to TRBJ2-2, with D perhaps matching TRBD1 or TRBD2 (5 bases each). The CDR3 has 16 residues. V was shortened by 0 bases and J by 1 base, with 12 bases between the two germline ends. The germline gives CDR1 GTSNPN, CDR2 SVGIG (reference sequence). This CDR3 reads CAWSVGASMNTGELFF. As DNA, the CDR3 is TGTGCCTGGAGTGTCGGGGCCTCAATGAACACCGGGGAGCTGTTTTTT.

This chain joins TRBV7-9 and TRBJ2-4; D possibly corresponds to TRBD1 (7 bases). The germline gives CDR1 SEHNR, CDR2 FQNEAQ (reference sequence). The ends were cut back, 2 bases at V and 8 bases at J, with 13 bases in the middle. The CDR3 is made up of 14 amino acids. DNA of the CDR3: TGTGCCAGCAGCTTAATAGACAGGGAGGACATTCAGTACTTC. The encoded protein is CASSLIDREDIQYF.

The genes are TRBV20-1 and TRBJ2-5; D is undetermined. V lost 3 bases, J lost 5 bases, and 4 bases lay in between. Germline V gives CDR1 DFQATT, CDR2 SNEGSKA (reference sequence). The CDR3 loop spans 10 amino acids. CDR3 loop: CSAREETQYF. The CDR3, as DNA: TGCAGTGCTAGGGAGGAGACCCAGTACTTC.

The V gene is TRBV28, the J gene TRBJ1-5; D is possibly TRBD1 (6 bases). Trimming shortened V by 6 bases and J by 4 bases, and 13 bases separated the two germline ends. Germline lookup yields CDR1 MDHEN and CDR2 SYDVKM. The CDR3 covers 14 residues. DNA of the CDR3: TGTGCCAGCAGGGGTGGGGGGCGGAATCAGCCCCAGCATTTT. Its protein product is CASRGGGRNQPQHF.

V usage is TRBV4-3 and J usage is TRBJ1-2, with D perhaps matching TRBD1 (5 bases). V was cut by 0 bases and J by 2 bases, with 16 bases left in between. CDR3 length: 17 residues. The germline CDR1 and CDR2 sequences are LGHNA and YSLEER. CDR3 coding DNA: TGCGCCAGCAGCCAAGAGAGCCCAGGGACGGTAAACTATGGCTACACCTTC. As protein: CASSQESPGTVNYGYTF.

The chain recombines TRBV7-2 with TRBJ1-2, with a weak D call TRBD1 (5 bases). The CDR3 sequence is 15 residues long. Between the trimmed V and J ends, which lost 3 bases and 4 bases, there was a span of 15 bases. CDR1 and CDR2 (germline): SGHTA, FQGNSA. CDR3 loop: CASSLATDMIYGYTF. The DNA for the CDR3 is TGTGCCAGCAGCTTGGCTACGGACATGATCTATGGCTACACCTTC.

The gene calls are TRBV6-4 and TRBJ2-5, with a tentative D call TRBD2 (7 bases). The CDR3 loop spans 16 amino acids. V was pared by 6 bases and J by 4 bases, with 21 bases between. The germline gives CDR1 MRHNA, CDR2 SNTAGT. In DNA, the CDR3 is TGTGCCAGCAGCCCCGGGGGGCAGGGGAGAGGAGAGACCCAGTACTTC. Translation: CASSPGGQGRGETQYF.

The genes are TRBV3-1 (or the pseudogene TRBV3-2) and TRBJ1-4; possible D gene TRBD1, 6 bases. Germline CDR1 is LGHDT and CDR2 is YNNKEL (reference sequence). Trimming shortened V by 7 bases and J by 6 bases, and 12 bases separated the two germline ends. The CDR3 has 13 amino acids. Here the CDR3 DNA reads TGTGCCAGCAATAACAGGGTTGATGAAAAACTGTTTTTT. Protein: CASNNRVDEKLFF.

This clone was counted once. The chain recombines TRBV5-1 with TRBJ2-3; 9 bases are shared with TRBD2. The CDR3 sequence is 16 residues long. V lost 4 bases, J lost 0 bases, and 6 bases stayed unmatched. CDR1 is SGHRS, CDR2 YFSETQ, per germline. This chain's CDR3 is CASSLTSGASTDTQYF. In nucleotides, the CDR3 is TGCGCCAGCAGCCTGACTAGCGGAGCTAGCACAGATACGCAGTATTTT. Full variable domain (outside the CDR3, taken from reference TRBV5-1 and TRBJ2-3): KAGVTQTPRYLIKTRGQQVTLSCSPISGHRSVSWYQQTPGQGLQFLFEYFSETQRNKGNFPGRFSGRQFSNSRSEMNVSTLELGDSALYLCASSLTSGASTDTQYFGPGTRLTVL.

The DNA for the CDR3 is TGTGCCAGCAAGACCGGGACAGGGGGATCTTATGGCTACACCTTC. It yields the protein CASKTGTGGSYGYTF. The chain couples TRBV19 to TRBJ1-2, with 11 bases identical to TRBD1. CDR3 length equals 15 residues. The trim removed 9 bases at V and 5 bases at J, leaving 11 bases unmatched. Germline lookup yields CDR1 LNHDA and CDR2 SQIVND (reference sequence).

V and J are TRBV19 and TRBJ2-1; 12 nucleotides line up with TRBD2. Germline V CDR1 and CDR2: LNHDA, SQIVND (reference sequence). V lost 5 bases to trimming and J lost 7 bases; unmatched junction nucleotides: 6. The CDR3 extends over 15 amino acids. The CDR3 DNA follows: TGTGCCAGTAGTCAACTAGCGGGAGGCATAAATGAGCAGTTCTTC. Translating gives CASSQLAGGINEQFF. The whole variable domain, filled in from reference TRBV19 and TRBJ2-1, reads DGGITQSPKYLFRKEGQNVTLSCEQNLNHDAMYWYRQDPGQGLRLIYYSQIVNDFQKGDIAEGYSVSREKKESFPLTVTSAQKNPTAFYLCASSQLAGGINEQFFGPGTRLTVL.

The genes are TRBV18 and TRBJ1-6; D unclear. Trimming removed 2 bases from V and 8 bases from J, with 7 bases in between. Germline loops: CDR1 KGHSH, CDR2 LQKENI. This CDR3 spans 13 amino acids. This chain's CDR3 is CASSPGGDSPLHF. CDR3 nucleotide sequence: TGTGCCAGCTCACCAGGCGGGGATTCACCCCTCCACTTT. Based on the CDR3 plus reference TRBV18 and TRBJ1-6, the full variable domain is NAGVMQNPRHLVRRRGQEARLRCSPMKGHSHVYWYRQLPEEGLKFMVYLQKENIIDESGMPKERFSAEFPKEGPSILRIQQVVRGDSAAYFCASSPGGDSPLHFGNGTRLTVT.

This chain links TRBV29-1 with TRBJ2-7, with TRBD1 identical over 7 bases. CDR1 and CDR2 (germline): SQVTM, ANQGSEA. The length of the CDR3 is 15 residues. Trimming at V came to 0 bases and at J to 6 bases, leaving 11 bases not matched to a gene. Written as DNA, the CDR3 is TGCAGCGTTGAAGATCGGCAAGTAGGGGGCGGCGAGCAGTACTTC. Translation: CSVEDRQVGGGEQYF.

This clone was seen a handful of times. The CDR3 DNA sequence: TGTGCCAGCAGTTCCAATCAGGGGGCTGGTGGCTACACCTTC. Its protein product is CASSSNQGAGGYTF. The chain has TRBV27 and TRBJ1-2; 8 positions agree with TRBD1. CDR1 is MNHEY, CDR2 SMNVEV, per germline (reference sequence). The J segment lost 7 bases and the V segment lost 4 bases, leaving 8 bases of the junction unmatched. This CDR3 has 14 amino acids.

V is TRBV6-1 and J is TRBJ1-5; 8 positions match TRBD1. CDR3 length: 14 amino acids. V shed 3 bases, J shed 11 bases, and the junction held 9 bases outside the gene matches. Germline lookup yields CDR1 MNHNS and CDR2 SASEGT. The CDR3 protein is CASSEGTGGVSQHF. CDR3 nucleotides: TGTGCCAGCAGTGAGGGGACAGGTGGTGTATCCCAGCATTTT.

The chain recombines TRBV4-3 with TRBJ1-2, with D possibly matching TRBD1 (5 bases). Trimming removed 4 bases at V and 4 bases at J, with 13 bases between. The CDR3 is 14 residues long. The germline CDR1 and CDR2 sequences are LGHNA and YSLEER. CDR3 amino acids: CASSRLLRGYGYTF. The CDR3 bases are TGCGCCAGCAGCCGACTACTAAGGGGCTATGGCTACACCTTC.